The rows below give T cell receptor beta chains drawn from one sample of a study of T cells after yellow fever vaccination. TCRdb reprocessed the 5' RACE reads with MiXCR, giving one entry per CDR3 protein. In the table there are more than 350,000 distinct CDR3 sequences, 11% of which are singletons. The sequencing used PBMCs, collected on the day of the first yellow fever vaccination. These receptors were obtained from a man between 18 and 35 years old who received the YFV17D yellow fever vaccine. Each CDR3 is given with its conserved first and last residue. The order of the fields is J gene, V gene, CDR3 protein.

TRBJ2-3 TRBV7-2 CASSRGRGSPTDTQYF
TRBJ2-1 TRBV2 CASSFDRSSYNEQFF
TRBJ1-2 TRBV10-3 CAISESRGAIGYTF
TRBJ1-2 TRBV20-1 CSALTGTGGRSYTF
TRBJ2-5 TRBV7-2 CASTPVKGTQYF
TRBJ2-5 TRBV4-1 CASSQDPAGSRTQYF
TRBJ1-2 TRBV7-2 CASSLALQGPNYGYTF
TRBJ2-1 TRBV12-3/TRBV12-4 CATSLAGGPLEQFF
TRBJ2-3 TRBV12-3/TRBV12-4 CASSPGTSGGLSTDTQYF
TRBJ1-2 TRBV19 CASSSNGRGGYTF
TRBJ2-3 TRBV28 CASRKLDGTGTDTQYF
TRBJ1-2 TRBV5-1 CASSPSGAHNYGYTF